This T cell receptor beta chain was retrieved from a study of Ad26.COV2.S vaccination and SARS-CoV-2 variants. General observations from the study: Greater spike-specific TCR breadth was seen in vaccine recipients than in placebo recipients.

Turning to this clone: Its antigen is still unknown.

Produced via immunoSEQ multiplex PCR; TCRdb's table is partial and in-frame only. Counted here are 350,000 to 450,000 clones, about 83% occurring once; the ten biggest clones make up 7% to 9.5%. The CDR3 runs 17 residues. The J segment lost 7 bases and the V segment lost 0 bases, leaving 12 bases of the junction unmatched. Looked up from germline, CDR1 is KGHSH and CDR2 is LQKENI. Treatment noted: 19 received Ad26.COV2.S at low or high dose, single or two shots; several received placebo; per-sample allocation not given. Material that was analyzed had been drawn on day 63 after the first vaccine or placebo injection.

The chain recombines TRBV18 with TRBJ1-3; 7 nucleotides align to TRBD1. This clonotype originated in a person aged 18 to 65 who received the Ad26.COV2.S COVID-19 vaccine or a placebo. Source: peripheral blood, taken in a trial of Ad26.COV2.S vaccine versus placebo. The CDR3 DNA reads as TGTGCCAGCTCACCACCCACAGCACAGGGGCTCTATAACACCATATATTTT. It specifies CASSPPTAQGLYNTIYF.